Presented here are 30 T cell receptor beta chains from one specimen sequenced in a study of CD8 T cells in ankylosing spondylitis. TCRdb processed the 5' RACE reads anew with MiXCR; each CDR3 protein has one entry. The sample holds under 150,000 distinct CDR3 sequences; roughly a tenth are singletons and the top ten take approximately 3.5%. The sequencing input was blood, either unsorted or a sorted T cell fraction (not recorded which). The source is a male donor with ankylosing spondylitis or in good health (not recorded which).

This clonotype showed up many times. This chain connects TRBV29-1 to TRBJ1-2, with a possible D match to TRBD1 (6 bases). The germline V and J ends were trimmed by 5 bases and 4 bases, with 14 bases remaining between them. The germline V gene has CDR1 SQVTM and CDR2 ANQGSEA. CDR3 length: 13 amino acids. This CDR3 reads CSVRTPGAYGYTF. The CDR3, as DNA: TGCAGCGTTAGGACACCAGGGGCCTATGGCTACACCTTC.

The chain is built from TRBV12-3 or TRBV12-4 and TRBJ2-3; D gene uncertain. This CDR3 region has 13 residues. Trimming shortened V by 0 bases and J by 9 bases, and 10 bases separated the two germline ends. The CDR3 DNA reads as TGTGCCAGCAGTTTAGCGCTCGGCAGAACGCAGTATTTT. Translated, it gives CASSLALGRTQYF.

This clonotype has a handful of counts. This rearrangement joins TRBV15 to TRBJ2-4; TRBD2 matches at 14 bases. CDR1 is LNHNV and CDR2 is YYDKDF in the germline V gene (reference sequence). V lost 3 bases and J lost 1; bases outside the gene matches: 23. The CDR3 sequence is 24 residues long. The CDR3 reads CATSRGVGTSGSIGRGVAKNIQYF. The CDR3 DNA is TGTGCCACCAGCAGGGGAGTAGGGACTAGCGGGAGTATCGGTCGTGGAGTTGCCAAAAACATTCAGTACTTC.

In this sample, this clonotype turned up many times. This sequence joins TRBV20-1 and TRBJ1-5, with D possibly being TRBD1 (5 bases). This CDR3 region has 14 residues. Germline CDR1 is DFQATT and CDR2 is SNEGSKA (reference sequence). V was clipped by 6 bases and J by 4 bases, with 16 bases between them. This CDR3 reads CSARSGTQNQPQHF. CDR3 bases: TGCAGTGCGAGATCCGGGACCCAAAATCAGCCCCAGCATTTT.

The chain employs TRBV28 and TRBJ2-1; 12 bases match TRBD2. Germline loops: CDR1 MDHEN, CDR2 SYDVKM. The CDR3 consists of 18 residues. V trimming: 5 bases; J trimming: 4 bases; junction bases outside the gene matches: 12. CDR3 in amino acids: CASSPLAGGRGTYNEQFF. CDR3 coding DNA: TGTGCCAGCAGTCCCCTAGCGGGAGGGCGGGGGACTTACAATGAGCAGTTCTTC.

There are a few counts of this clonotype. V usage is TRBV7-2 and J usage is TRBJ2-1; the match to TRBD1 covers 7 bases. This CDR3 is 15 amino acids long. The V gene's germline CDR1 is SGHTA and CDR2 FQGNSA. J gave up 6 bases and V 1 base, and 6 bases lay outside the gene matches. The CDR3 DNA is TGTGCCAGCAGCTTAGTTCATGGGACAGTCAATGAGCAGTTCTTC. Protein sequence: CASSLVHGTVNEQFF.

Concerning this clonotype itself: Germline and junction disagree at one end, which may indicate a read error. The CDR3 DNA reads TGTGCCAGCAGGTTAGCGGGAGGGGAACCCTACGAGCAGTACTTC. It translates to CASRLAGGEPYEQYF. The chain uses TRBV7-2 and TRBJ2-7; 11 nucleotides agree with TRBD2. The CDR3 consists of 15 residues. Germline CDR1 is SGHTA and CDR2 is FQGNSA. The whole variable domain, remainder taken from reference TRBV7-2 and TRBJ2-7, is GAGVSQSPSNKVTEKGKDVELRCDPISGHTALYWYRQSLGQGLEFLIYFQGNSAPDKSGLPSDRFSAERTGGSVSTLTIQRTQQEDSAVYLCASRLAGGEPYEQYFGPGTRLTVT.

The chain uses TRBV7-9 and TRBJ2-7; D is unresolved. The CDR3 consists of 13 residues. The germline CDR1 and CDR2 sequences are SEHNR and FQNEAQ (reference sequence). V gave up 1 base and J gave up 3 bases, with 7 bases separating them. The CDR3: CASSLVQIYEQYF. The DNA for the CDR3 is TGTGCCAGCAGCTTAGTCCAGATCTACGAGCAGTACTTC.

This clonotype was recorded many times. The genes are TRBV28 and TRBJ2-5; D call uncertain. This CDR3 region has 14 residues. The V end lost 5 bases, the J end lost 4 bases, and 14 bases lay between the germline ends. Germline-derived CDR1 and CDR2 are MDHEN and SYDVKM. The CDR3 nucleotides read TGTGCCAGCAGTCCTAGATACGGCCGAGAGACCCAGTACTTC. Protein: CASSPRYGRETQYF.

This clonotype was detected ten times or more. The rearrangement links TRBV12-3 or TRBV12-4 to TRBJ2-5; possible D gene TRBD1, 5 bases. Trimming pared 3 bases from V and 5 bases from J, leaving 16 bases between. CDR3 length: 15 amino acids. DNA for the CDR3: TGTGCCAGCAGTTTGAAAGGGGAAATATGGGAGACCCAGTACTTC. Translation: CASSLKGEIWETQYF.

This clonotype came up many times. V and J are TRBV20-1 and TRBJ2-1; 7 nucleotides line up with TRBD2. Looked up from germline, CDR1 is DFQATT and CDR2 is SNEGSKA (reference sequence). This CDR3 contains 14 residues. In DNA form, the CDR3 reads TGCAGCCCTATTCCTGGCGGGGGATACAATGAGCAGTTCTTC. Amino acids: CSPIPGGGYNEQFF.

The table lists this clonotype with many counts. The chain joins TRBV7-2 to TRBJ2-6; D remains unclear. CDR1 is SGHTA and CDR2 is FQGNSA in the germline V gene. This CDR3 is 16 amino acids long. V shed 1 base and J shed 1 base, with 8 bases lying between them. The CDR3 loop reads CASSLDVHSGANVLTF. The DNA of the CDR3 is TGTGCCAGCAGCTTAGATGTGCATTCTGGGGCCAACGTCCTGACTTTC. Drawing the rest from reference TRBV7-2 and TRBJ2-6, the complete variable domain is GAGVSQSPSNKVTEKGKDVELRCDPISGHTALYWYRQSLGQGLEFLIYFQGNSAPDKSGLPSDRFSAERTGGSVSTLTIQRTQQEDSAVYLCASSLDVHSGANVLTFGAGSRLTVL.

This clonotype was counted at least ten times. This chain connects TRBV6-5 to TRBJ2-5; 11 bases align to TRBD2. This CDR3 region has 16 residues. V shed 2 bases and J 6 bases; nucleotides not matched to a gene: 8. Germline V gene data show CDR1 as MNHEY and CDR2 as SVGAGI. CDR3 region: CASSYGTSGSPKTQYF. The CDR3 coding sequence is TGTGCCAGCAGTTACGGAACTAGCGGGAGTCCTAAGACCCAGTACTTC.

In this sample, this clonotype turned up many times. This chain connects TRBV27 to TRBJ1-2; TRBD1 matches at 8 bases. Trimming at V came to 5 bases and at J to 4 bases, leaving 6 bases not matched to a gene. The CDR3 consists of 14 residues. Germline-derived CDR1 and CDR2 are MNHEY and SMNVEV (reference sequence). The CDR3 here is CASSKTGVSYGYTF. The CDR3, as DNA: TGTGCCAGCAGTAAGACAGGGGTGAGCTATGGCTACACCTTC.

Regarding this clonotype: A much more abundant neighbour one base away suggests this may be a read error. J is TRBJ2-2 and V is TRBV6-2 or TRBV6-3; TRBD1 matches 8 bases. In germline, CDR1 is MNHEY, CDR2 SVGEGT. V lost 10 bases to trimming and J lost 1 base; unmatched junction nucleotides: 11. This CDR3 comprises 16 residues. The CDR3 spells CAIRPTGTGNTGELFF. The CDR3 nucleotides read TGTGCCATCAGACCGACCGGGACAGGGAACACCGGGGAGCTGTTTTTT.

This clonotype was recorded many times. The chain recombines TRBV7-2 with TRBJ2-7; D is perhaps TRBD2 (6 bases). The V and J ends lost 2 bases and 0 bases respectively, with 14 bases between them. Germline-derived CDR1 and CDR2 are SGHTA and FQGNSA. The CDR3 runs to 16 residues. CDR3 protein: CASSLRVGGSSYEQYF. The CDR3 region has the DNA TGTGCCAGCAGCTTACGCGTCGGGGGTAGCTCCTACGAGCAGTACTTC.

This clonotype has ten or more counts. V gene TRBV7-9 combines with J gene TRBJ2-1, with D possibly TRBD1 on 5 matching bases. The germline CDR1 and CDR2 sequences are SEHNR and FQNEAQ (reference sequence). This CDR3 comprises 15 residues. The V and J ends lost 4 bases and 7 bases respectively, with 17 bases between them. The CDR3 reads CASSSVLGLGNEQFF. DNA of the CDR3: TGTGCCAGCAGCTCCGTCCTGGGGCTGGGGAATGAGCAGTTCTTC.

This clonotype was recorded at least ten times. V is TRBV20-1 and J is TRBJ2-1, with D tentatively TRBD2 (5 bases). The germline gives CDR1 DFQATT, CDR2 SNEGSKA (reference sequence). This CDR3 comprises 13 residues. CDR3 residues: CSKRGSGNNEQFF. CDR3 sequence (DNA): TGCAGCAAACGGGGATCGGGAAACAATGAGCAGTTCTTC.

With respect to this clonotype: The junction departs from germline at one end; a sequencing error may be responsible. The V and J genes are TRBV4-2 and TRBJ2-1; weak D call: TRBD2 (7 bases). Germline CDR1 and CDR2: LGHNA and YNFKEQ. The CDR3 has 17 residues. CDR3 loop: CASSQASGGGAYTEQFF. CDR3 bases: TGTGCCAGCAGCCAAGCCTCGGGTGGGGGGGCCTACACTGAGCAGTTCTTC.

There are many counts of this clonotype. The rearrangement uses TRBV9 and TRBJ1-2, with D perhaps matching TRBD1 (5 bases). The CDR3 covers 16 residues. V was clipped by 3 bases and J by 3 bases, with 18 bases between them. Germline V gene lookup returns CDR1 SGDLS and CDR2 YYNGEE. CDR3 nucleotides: TGTGCCAGCAGCGCGACAGCCCAGGATCGGGACTATGGCTACACCTTC. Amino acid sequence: CASSATAQDRDYGYTF.

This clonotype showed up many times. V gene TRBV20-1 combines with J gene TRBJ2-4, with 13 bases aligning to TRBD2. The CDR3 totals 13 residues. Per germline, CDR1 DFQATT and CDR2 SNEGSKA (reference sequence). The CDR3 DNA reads TGCAGCCGGACTAGCGGGAGTGGGAACATTCAGTACTTC. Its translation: CSRTSGSGNIQYF.

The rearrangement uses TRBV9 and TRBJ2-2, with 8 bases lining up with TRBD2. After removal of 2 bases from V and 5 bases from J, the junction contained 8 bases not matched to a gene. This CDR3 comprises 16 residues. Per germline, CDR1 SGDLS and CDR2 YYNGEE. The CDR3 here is CASSVTGTSNTGELFF. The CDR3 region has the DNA TGTGCCAGCAGCGTCACCGGGACTAGTAATACCGGGGAGCTGTTTTTT.

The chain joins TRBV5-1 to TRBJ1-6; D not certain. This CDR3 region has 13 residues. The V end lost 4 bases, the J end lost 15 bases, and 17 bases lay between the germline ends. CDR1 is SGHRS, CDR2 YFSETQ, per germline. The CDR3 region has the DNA TGCGCCAGCAGCCCGGACGTTGGCCAGCACCTCCACTTT. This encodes CASSPDVGQHLHF.

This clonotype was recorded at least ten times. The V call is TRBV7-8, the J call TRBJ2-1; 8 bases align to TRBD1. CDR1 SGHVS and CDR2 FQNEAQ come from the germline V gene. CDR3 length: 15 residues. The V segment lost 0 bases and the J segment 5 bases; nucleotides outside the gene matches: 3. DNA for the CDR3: TGTGCCAGCAGCTTAGCGCAGGGGGCCCACAATGAGCAGTTCTTC. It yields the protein CASSLAQGAHNEQFF.

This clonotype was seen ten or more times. CDR3 residues: CSVQRQGDETQYF. In nucleotides, the CDR3 is TGCAGTGTCCAACGACAGGGGGATGAGACCCAGTACTTC. V is TRBV20-1 and J is TRBJ2-5; TRBD1 agrees at 9 bases. The germline CDR1 and CDR2 sequences are DFQATT and SNEGSKA (reference sequence). This CDR3 has 13 residues. V shed 7 bases and J 5 bases; nucleotides not matched to a gene: 8.

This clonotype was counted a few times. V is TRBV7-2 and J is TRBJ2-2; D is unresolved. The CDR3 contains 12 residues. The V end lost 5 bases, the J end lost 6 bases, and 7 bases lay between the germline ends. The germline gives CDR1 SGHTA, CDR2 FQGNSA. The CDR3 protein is CASSRHPGELFF. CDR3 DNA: TGTGCCAGCAGCCGACATCCCGGGGAGCTGTTTTTT.

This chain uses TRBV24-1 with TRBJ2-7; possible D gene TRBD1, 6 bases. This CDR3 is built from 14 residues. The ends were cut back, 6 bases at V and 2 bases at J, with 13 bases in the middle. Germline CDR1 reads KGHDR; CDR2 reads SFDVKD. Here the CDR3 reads CATSLIQGTYEQYF. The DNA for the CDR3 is TGTGCCACCAGTTTAATACAGGGAACCTACGAGCAGTACTTC.

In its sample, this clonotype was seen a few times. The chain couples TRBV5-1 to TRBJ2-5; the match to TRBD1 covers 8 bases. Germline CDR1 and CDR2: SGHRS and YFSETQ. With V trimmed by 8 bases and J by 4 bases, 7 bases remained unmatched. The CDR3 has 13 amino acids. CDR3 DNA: TGCGCCAGTTCCGGGACAGGAACAGAGACCCAGTACTTC. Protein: CASSGTGTETQYF.

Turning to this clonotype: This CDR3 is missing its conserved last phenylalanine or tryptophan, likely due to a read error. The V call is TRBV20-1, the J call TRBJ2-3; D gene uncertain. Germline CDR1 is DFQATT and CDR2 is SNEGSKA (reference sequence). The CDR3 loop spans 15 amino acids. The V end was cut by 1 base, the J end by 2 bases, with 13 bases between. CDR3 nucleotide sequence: TGCAGTGCTAGAGCTGACCGGAGCTACACAGATACGCAGTATTTG. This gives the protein CSARADRSYTDTQYL.

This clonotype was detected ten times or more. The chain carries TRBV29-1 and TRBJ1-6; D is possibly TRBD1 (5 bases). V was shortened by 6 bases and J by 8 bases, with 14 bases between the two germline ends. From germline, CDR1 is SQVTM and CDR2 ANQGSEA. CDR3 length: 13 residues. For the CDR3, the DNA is TGCAGCGTCGGGGCGGGGGGTGATTCACCCCTCCACTTT. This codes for CSVGAGGDSPLHF.